This TCR beta chain was identified in a study of blood T cells in healthy people across ages. The use of a sample-barcoded 5' primer and a J-beta primer mix characterized a second PCR of about 7 to 12 cycles. TCRdb re-called the 5' RACE reads with MiXCR, one entry per CDR3 protein. The sample shows around 870,000 distinct CDR3 sequences, 29% of them seen only once. Healthy Caucasians from Russia aged about 6 to 90 served as donors. Peripheral blood from each donor was collected in a volume of 9.5 to 10 milliliters. Each sample yielded at least 6 million isolated PBMCs. The CDR3 has 15 amino acids. Trimming left V 7 bases short and J 1 base short, with 15 bases between. Looked up from germline, CDR1 is SGHKS and CDR2 is YYEKEE (reference sequence).

The V gene is TRBV5-5, the J gene TRBJ1-5; tentatively, D is TRBD1 (5 bases). Sequencing was carried out using blood. This clonotype was obtained from a woman of 80 years or more in good health. The CDR3 loop reads CASGPGGVSNQPQHF. CDR3 in DNA: TGTGCCAGCGGCCCTGGGGGGGTAAGCAATCAGCCCCAGCATTTT. The full variable domain, in which reference TRBV5-5 and TRBJ1-5 provide the parts outside the CDR3, is DAGVTQSPTHLIKTRGQQVTLRCSPISGHKSVSWYQQVLGQGPQFIFQYYEKEERGRGNFPDRFSARQFPNYSSELNVNALLLGDSALYLCASGPGGVSNQPQHFGDGTRLSIL.